A selection of T cell receptor beta chains follows, all from one sample in a study of shared clonotypes between healthy human individuals. Method: immunoSEQ multiplex PCR; TCRdb's copy keeps in-frame clones and lacks some. This table has some 530,000 clones, approximately 81% appearing once. Material: PBMCs. These receptors were collected from a woman aged 40 to 50 in good health. Some clones in this sample may be carry-over from other donors' samples. The CDR3 runs from the conserved cysteine through the conserved F or W. Fields, in order: clone size, V gene, J gene, D gene, CDR3 length, CDR3 protein, CDR3 DNA. D genes are given only for firm matches. Size is stated for part of the rows, as once, few or many counts, or as a class when the clone is expanded.

>NA|TRBV6-5|TRBJ2-2|TRBD2|16
CASSYSYGRVTGELFF
TGTGCCAGCAGTTACTCATACGGGAGGGTTACCGGGGAGCTGTTTTTT
>once|TRBV4-3|TRBJ1-5|NA|14
CASSQDRGSQPQHF
TGCGCCAGCAGCCAAGATCGGGGTTCTCAGCCCCAGCATTTT
>NA|TRBV2|TRBJ2-3|NA|17
CASSSTQDMRGTDTQYF
TGTGCCAGCAGTTCAACTCAGGACATGCGGGGCACAGATACGCAGTATTTT
>NA|TRBV27|TRBJ2-7|TRBD1|14
CASSSTGGATEQYF
TGTGCCAGCAGTTCGACAGGGGGCGCGACCGAGCAGTACTTC
>many|TRBV7-3|TRBJ1-5|NA|13
CASSLSGNQPQHF
TGTGCCAGCAGCTTATCTGGCAATCAGCCCCAGCATTTT
>once|TRBV9|TRBJ1-4|NA|13
CASSVEQGEKLFF
TGTGCCAGCAGCGTAGAGCAGGGCGAAAAACTGTTTTTT
>NA|TRBV25-1|TRBJ2-5|TRBD1|15
CASSEGTGRRETQYF
TGTGCCAGCAGTGAGGGGACAGGGCGGCGAGAGACCCAGTACTTC
>NA|TRBV7-3|TRBJ2-1|NA|13
CASSPPGDNEQFF
TGTGCCAGCAGCCCCCCGGGTGATAATGAGCAGTTCTTC
>NA|TRBV2|TRBJ1-2|NA|13
CASSRDGAYGYTF
TGTGCCAGCAGCAGGGACGGCGCCTATGGCTACACCTTC
>NA|TRBV10-3|TRBJ2-4|TRBD2|17
CAISESSGGRAKNIQYF
TGTGCCATCAGTGAGTCGTCGGGCGGGAGAGCCAAAAACATTCAGTACTTC
>NA|TRBV5-1|TRBJ2-1|TRBD2|16
CASSPTGTSGVGEQFF
TGCGCCAGCAGCCCTACGGGGACTAGCGGGGTGGGTGAGCAGTTCTTC
>NA|TRBV6-1|TRBJ1-5|TRBD1|13
CASSQGQDQPQHF
TGTGCCAGCAGTCAAGGACAGGATCAGCCCCAGCATTTT
>NA|TRBV28|TRBJ2-3|NA|14
CASSRADPTDTQYF
TGTGCCAGCAGCCGAGCAGACCCCACAGATACGCAGTATTTT
>NA|TRBV7-6|TRBJ1-1|NA|13
CASSSLMNTEAFF
TGTGCCAGCAGCTCACTAATGAACACTGAAGCTTTCTTT
>NA|TRBV4-2|TRBJ1-3|TRBD1|15
CASSQGQGAGNTIYF
TGTGCCAGCAGCCAAGGACAGGGGGCTGGAAACACCATATATTTT
>NA|TRBV5-1|TRBJ1-1|TRBD1|16
CASRRKTGLYDTEAFF
TGCGCCAGCAGAAGGAAGACAGGGCTCTATGACACTGAAGCTTTCTTT
>NA|TRBV10-3|TRBJ2-7|TRBD1|14
CAIANDRGMDEQYF
TGTGCCATCGCGAACGACAGGGGGATGGACGAGCAGTACTTC
>few|TRBV10-3|TRBJ2-3|TRBD2|15
CAIRGLASSTDTQYF
TGTGCCATCAGGGGACTAGCGTCTAGCACAGATACGCAGTATTTT
>NA|TRBV7-9|TRBJ2-1|NA|16
CASSSPGSFGQNEQFF
TGTGCCAGCAGCTCCCCAGGGAGTTTTGGACAAAATGAGCAGTTCTTC
>NA|TRBV9|TRBJ2-6|NA|13
CASSSWGANVLTF
TGTGCCAGCAGCTCGTGGGGGGCCAACGTCCTGACTTTC
>NA|TRBV7-9|TRBJ1-4|NA|12
CASSLADEKLFF
TGTGCCAGCAGCTTAGCCGACGAAAAACTGTTTTTT
>NA|TRBV27|TRBJ2-5|NA|14
CASSRGQGRETQYF
TGTGCCAGCAGTCGAGGGCAGGGACGAGAGACCCAGTACTTC
>NA|TRBV6-5|TRBJ1-5|NA|13
CASSRRRDQPQHF
TGTGCCAGCAGCAGACGCCGGGATCAGCCCCAGCATTTT
>NA|TRBV14|TRBJ2-7|NA|12
CASSQGRGEQYF
TGTGCCAGCAGCCAAGGCAGGGGCGAGCAGTACTTC
>NA|TRBV2|TRBJ2-5|NA|14
CASSEGRGGETQYF
TGTGCCAGCAGTGAGGGCCGGGGTGGAGAGACCCAGTACTTC
>NA|TRBV27|TRBJ2-7|TRBD1|14
CASSLGQGMYEQYF
TGTGCCAGCAGTTTGGGACAGGGTATGTACGAGCAGTACTTC
>once|TRBV28|TRBJ2-7|NA|14
CASSTHGSSYEQYF
TGTGCCAGCAGCACCCACGGCAGTTCCTACGAGCAGTACTTC
>NA|TRBV2|TRBJ1-5|TRBD1|14
CASSGGQGNQPQHF
TGTGCCAGCAGTGGGGGACAGGGCAATCAGCCCCAGCATTTT
>NA|TRBV27|TRBJ2-1|TRBD2|17
CASSFYGTSGGNNEQFF
TGTGCCAGCAGTTTTTACGGGACTAGCGGGGGCAACAATGAGCAGTTCTTC
>NA|TRBV7-2|TRBJ2-3|TRBD2|16
CASSPLDGRGTDTQYF
TGTGCCAGCAGCCCCTTGGACGGGAGGGGCACAGATACGCAGTATTTT
>once|TRBV13|TRBJ2-1|NA|17
CASSLEGAGTVYNEQFF
TGTGCCAGCAGCTTAGAAGGGGCCGGGACGGTATACAATGAGCAGTTCTTC
>NA|TRBV5-1|TRBJ2-5|NA|14
CASSLVGLGETQYF
TGCGCCAGCAGCTTGGTAGGGCTGGGGGAGACCCAGTACTTC
>NA|TRBV19|TRBJ1-2|TRBD1|15
CASSIRIGGLYGYTF
TGTGCCAGTAGTATCCGCATAGGGGGCCTCTATGGCTACACCTTC
>NA|TRBV7-9|TRBJ2-3|TRBD1|15
CASSFGTGATDTQYF
TGTGCCAGCAGCTTTGGTACAGGGGCTACAGATACGCAGTATTTT
>once|TRBV28|TRBJ1-1|TRBD1|12
CASSGKGQRAFF
TGTGCCAGCAGCGGGAAGGGACAGAGAGCTTTCTTT
>NA|TRBV27|TRBJ2-2|TRBD2|15
CASSTLAGDAGELFF
TGTGCCAGCAGTACGTTAGCGGGAGACGCCGGGGAGCTGTTTTTT
>NA|TRBV5-1|TRBJ1-1|TRBD1|17
CASSPKGAGSRNTEAFF
TGCGCCAGCAGTCCCAAGGGGGCCGGATCGAGGAACACTGAAGCTTTCTTT
>NA|TRBV19|TRBJ2-7|NA|15
CASSSGRQASYEQYF
TGTGCCAGTAGTTCGGGCAGGCAAGCCTCCTACGAGCAGTACTTC
>once|TRBV7-9|TRBJ2-7|TRBD2|15
CASSKLAGGSYEQYF
TGTGCCAGCAGCAAACTAGCGGGGGGTTCCTACGAGCAGTACTTC
>NA|TRBV5-1|TRBJ2-6|TRBD1|16
CASSHRTGQGANVLTF
TGCGCCAGCAGCCATCGGACAGGGCAAGGGGCCAACGTCCTGACTTTC
>NA|TRBV30|TRBJ1-2|TRBD1|15
CAWSGGDRANYGYTF
TGTGCCTGGAGTGGGGGGGACAGGGCTAACTATGGCTACACCTTC
>once|TRBV15|TRBJ1-5|NA|15
CATSSRRDSNQPQHF
TGTGCCACCAGCAGCCGCAGGGATAGCAATCAGCCCCAGCATTTT
>once|TRBV14|TRBJ2-7|TRBD1|11
CARATGYEQYF
TGTGCCAGGGCGACAGGGTACGAGCAGTACTTC
>NA|TRBV6-6|TRBJ2-7|NA|15
CASSKDGGVSYEQYF
TGTGCCAGCAGCAAGGACGGAGGGGTCTCCTACGAGCAGTACTTC
>once|TRBV7-9|TRBJ2-7|NA|15
CASNPGRGTSYEQYF
TGTGCCAGCAACCCCGGAAGGGGGACCTCCTACGAGCAGTACTTC
>NA|TRBV5-5|TRBJ2-5|NA|14
CASSLGGFQETQYF
TGTGCCAGCAGCTTGGGGGGATTCCAAGAGACCCAGTACTTC
>NA|TRBV6-1|TRBJ1-1|NA|16
CASSEWPGEGGTEAFF
TGTGCCAGCAGTGAATGGCCAGGGGAAGGTGGCACTGAAGCTTTCTTT
>NA|TRBV5-1|TRBJ2-7|NA|12
CASSRTSYEQYF
TGCGCCAGCAGCCGGACCTCCTACGAGCAGTACTTC
>NA|TRBV4-1|TRBJ2-2|TRBD2|17
CASSPTEGLAGRGELFF
TGCGCCAGCAGCCCTACGGAGGGACTAGCGGGACGGGGGGAGCTGTTTTTT
>NA|TRBV18|TRBJ1-5|NA|17
CASSPVGVRAAYQPQHF
TGTGCCAGCTCCCCGGTGGGTGTGAGGGCGGCATATCAGCCCCAGCATTTT
>NA|TRBV9|TRBJ2-1|TRBD2|14
CASTLAGGLNEQFF
TGTGCCAGCACATTAGCGGGAGGGCTTAATGAGCAGTTCTTC
>NA|TRBV4-3|TRBJ2-6|NA|16
CASSQGFSGGANVLTF
TGCGCCAGCAGCCAGGGCTTTTCCGGGGGGGCCAACGTCCTGACTTTC
>NA|TRBV28|TRBJ2-1|TRBD2|15
CASSLLAGLYNEQFF
TGTGCCAGCAGTTTACTAGCGGGACTCTACAATGAGCAGTTCTTC
>NA|TRBV5-1|TRBJ2-6|TRBD1|21
CASRPWGDFGQGDPGANVLTF
TGCGCCAGCAGGCCCTGGGGGGATTTTGGACAGGGGGACCCTGGGGCCAACGTCCTGACTTTC
>NA|TRBV10-3|TRBJ2-7|NA|13
CASTKGESYEQYF
TGTGCCAGCACCAAGGGGGAATCCTACGAGCAGTACTTC